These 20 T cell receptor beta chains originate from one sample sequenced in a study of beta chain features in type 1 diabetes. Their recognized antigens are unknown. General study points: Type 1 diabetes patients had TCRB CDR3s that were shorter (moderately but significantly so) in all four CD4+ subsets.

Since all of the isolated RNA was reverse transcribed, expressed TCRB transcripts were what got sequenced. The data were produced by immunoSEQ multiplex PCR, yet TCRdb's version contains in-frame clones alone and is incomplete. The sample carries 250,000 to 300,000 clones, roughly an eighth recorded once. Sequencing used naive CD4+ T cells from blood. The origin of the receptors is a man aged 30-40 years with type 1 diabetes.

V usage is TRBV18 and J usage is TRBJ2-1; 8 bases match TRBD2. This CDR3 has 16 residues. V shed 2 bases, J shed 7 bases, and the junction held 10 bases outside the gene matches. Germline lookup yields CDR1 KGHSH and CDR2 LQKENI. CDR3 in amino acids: CASSPRAGVRGNEQFF. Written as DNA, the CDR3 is TGTGCCAGCTCACCAAGAGCGGGAGTTCGGGGGAATGAGCAGTTCTTC.

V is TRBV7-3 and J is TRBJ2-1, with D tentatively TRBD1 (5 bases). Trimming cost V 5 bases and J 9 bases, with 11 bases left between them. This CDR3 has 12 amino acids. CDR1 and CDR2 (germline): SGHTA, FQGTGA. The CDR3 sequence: CASSPGHGEQFF. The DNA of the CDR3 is TGTGCCAGCAGCCCCGGACACGGTGAGCAGTTCTTC.

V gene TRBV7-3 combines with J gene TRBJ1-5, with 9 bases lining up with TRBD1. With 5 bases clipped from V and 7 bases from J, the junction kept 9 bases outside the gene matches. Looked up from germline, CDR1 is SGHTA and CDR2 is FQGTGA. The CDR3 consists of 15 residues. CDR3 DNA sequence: TGTGCCAGCAGCACCGACGGACAGGGGCTCCAGCCCCAGCATTTT. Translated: CASSTDGQGLQPQHF.

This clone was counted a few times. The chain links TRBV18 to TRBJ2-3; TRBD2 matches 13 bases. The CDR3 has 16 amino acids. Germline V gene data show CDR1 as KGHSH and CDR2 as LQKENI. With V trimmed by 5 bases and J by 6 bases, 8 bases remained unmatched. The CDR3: CASSAGLAGETDTQYF. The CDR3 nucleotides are TGTGCCAGCTCAGCTGGACTAGCGGGAGAAACGGATACGCAGTATTTT.

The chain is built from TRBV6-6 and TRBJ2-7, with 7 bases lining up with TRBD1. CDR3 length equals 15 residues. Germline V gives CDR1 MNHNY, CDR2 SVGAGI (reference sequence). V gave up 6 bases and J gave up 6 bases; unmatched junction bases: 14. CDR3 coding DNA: TGTGCCAGCAGACCCCTCGACAGGGAAGGACGCGAGCAGTACTTC. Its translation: CASRPLDREGREQYF.

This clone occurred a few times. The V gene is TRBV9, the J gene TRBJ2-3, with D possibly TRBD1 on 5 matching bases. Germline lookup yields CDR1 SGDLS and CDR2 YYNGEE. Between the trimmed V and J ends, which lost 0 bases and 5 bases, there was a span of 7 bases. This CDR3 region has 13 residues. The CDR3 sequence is CASSVGQQDTQYF. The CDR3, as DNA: TGTGCCAGCAGCGTAGGACAGCAAGATACGCAGTATTTT.

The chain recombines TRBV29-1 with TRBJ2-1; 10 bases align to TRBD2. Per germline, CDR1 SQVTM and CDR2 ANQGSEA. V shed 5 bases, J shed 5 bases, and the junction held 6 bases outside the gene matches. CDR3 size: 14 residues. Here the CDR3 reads CSVRGTSGNNEQFF. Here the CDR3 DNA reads TGCAGCGTTCGGGGTACTAGCGGGAACAATGAGCAGTTCTTC.

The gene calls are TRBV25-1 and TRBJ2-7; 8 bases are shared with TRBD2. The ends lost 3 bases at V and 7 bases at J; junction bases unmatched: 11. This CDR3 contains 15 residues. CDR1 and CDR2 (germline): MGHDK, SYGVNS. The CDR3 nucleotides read TGTGCCAGCAGTGAGGCAGGGCGGGAGGAAGGAGAGCAGTACTTC. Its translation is CASSEAGREEGEQYF.

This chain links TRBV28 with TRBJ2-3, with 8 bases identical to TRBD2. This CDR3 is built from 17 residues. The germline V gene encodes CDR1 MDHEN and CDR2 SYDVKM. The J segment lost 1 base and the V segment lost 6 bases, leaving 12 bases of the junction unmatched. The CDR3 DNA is TGTGCCAGCAGAACAGCTCTACGGGGGGGCGGCACAGATACGCAGTATTTT. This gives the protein CASRTALRGGGTDTQYF.

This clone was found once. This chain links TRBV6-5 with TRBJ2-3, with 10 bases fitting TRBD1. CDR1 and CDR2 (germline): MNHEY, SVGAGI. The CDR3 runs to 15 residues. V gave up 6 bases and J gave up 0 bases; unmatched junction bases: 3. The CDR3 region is CASRGTGESTDTQYF. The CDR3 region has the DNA TGTGCCAGCAGGGGGACAGGGGAAAGCACAGATACGCAGTATTTT.

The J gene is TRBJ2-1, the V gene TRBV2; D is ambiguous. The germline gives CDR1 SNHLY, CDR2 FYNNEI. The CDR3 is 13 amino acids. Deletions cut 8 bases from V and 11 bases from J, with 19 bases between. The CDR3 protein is CASLLDTEPKQFF. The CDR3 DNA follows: TGTGCCAGCTTACTCGATACTGAACCTAAGCAGTTCTTC.

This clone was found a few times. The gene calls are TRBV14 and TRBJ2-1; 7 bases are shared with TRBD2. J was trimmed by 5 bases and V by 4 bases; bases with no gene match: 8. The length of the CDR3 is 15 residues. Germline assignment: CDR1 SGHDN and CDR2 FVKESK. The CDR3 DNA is TGTGCCAGCAGCCCGATCTGGGAGGGCCACAATGAGCAGTTCTTC. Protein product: CASSPIWEGHNEQFF.

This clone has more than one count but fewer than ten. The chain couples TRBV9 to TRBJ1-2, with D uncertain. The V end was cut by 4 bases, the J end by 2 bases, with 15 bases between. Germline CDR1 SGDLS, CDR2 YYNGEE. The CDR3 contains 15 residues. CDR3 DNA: TGTGCCAGCAGCTCGAGGGTCGGCTTAAACTATGGCTACACCTTC. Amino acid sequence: CASSSRVGLNYGYTF. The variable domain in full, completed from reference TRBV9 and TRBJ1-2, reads DSGVTQTPKHLITATGQRVTLRCSPRSGDLSVYWYQQSLDQGLQFLIQYYNGEERAKGNILERFSAQQFPDLHSELNLSSLELGDSALYFCASSSRVGLNYGYTFGSGTRLTVV.

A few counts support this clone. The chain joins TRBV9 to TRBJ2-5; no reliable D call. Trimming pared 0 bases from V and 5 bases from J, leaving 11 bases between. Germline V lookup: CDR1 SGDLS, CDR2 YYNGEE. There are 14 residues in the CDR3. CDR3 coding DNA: TGTGCCAGCAGCGTAGCCACCGGAGACGAGACCCAGTACTTC. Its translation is CASSVATGDETQYF. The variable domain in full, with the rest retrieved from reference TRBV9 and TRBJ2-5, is DSGVTQTPKHLITATGQRVTLRCSPRSGDLSVYWYQQSLDQGLQFLIQYYNGEERAKGNILERFSAQQFPDLHSELNLSSLELGDSALYFCASSVATGDETQYFGPGTRLLVL.

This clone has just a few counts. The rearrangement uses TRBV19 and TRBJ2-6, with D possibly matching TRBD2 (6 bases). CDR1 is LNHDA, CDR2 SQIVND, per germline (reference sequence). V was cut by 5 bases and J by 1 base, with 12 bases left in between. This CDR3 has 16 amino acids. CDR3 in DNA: TGTGCCAGTAGTCCCCGACTAGTATCTGGGGCCAACGTCCTGACTTTC. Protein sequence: CASSPRLVSGANVLTF.

For the CDR3, the DNA is TGTGCCAGCAGCAGCGGGTCCAGGGCTCTATACGAGCAGTACTTC. This sequence encodes CASSSGSRALYEQYF. The chain links TRBV28 to TRBJ2-7; a possible D gene is TRBD2 (6 bases). This CDR3 has 15 amino acids. V was shortened by 6 bases and J by 4 bases, with 19 bases between the two germline ends. Germline-derived CDR1 and CDR2 are MDHEN and SYDVKM.

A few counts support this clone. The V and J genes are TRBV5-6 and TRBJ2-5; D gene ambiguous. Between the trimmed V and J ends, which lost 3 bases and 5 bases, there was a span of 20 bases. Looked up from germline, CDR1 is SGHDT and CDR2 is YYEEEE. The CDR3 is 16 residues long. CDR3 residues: CASSYGGPALMETQYF. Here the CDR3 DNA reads TGTGCCAGCAGCTATGGTGGGCCTGCGCTTATGGAGACCCAGTACTTC.

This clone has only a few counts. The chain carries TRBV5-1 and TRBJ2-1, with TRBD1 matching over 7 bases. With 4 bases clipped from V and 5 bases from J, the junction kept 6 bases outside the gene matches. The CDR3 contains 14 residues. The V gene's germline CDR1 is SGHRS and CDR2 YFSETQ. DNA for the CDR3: TGCGCCAGCAGCCCCGGGACAGCTAACAATGAGCAGTTCTTC. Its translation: CASSPGTANNEQFF.

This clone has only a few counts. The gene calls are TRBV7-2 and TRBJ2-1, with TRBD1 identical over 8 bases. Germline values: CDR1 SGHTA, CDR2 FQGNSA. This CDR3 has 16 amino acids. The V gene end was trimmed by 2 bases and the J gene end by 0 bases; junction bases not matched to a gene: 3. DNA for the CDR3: TGTGCCAGCAGCTTAAGGACAGGGCGCTCCTACAATGAGCAGTTCTTC. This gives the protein CASSLRTGRSYNEQFF.

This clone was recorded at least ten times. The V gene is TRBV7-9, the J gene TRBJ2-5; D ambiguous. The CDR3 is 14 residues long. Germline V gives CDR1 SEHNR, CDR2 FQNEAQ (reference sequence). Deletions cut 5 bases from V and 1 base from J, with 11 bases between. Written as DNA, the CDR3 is TGTGCCAGCAGCCTCCAGACTGGCCAAGAGACCCAGTACTTC. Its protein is CASSLQTGQETQYF.